Shown below are 17 T cell receptor beta chains from a single sample sequenced in a study of blood T cell repertoires in COVID-19. Repertoires were generated with immunoSEQ multiplex PCR, while TCRdb's copy carries only in-frame clones and drops some. This table holds roughly 250,000 clones, over 75% found once. Sequenced input: peripheral blood. The origin of the receptors is a middle-aged woman who had recovered from COVID-19.

The chain recombines TRBV24-1 with TRBJ2-3; D call uncertain. Germline CDR1 is KGHDR and CDR2 is SFDVKD. V lost 6 bases and J lost 2, with 11 bases in between. CDR3 length: 14 residues. The CDR3 loop reads CATSPDGSTDTQYF. The CDR3 DNA reads as TGTGCCACCAGTCCTGACGGGTCCACAGATACGCAGTATTTT.

This chain joins TRBV6-2 or TRBV6-3 and TRBJ2-1; TRBD2 aligns across 7 bases. Germline V gives CDR1 MNHEY, CDR2 SVGEGT. Losses at the gene ends were 6 bases for V and 10 bases for J; bases not matched to a gene: 6. This CDR3 has 12 residues. The DNA for the CDR3 is TGTGCCAGCAGCCGGGACTACCGAGAGCAGTTCTTC. Translated, it gives CASSRDYREQFF.

The chain employs TRBV7-9 and TRBJ1-2; maybe TRBD1 (6 bases). V was clipped by 3 bases and J by 4 bases, with 12 bases between them. The CDR3 runs 14 residues. From germline, CDR1 is SEHNR and CDR2 FQNEAQ (reference sequence). The CDR3 nucleotides read TGTGCCAGCAGCTTCTACGGACAGATCTATGGCTACACCTTC. Protein product: CASSFYGQIYGYTF.

The V and J genes are TRBV19 and TRBJ1-3, with TRBD1 as a possible D gene (5 bases). Trimming took off 7 bases at V and 0 bases at J, with 10 bases between the two ends. The CDR3 is 14 amino acids. Germline CDR1 and CDR2: LNHDA and SQIVND (reference sequence). Here the CDR3 reads CASTRGGSGNTIYF. The CDR3 DNA reads TGTGCCAGTACCCGCGGGGGCTCTGGAAACACCATATATTTT.

In its sample, this clone was seen a few times. This chain uses TRBV5-6 with TRBJ1-2, with D possibly TRBD1 on 5 matching bases. Trimming pared 3 bases from V and 6 bases from J, leaving 12 bases between. Germline loops: CDR1 SGHDT, CDR2 YYEEEE. This CDR3 contains 13 residues. The CDR3 DNA sequence: TGTGCCAGCAGCTGGTATGAACAGGATGGCTACACCTTC. Protein product: CASSWYEQDGYTF.

The chain employs TRBV4-2 and TRBJ2-1; 7 nucleotides align to TRBD2. The CDR3 loop spans 16 amino acids. CDR1 and CDR2 (germline): LGHNA, YNFKEQ. J gave up 3 bases and V 1 base, and 6 bases lay outside the gene matches. The CDR3 here is CASSQVASGSYNEQFF. The CDR3 DNA follows: TGTGCCAGCAGCCAAGTTGCTAGCGGAAGCTACAATGAGCAGTTCTTC.

The CDR3 region has the DNA TGTGCCAGCAGCCCCCAGCGGGAGGCCCACAATGAGCAGTTCTTC. Translating gives CASSPQREAHNEQFF. The genes are TRBV11-3 and TRBJ2-1, with 9 bases aligning to TRBD2. The CDR3 loop spans 15 amino acids. Germline values: CDR1 SGHNT, CDR2 YENEEA. V was clipped by 5 bases and J by 5 bases; unmatched bases: 7.

V is TRBV6-2 or TRBV6-3 and J is TRBJ2-6; D ambiguous. Trimming took 2 bases from V and 0 from J, leaving 8 bases between them. Germline V gene data show CDR1 as MNHEY and CDR2 as SVGEGT. The CDR3 has 16 amino acids. This CDR3 is CASSYRSVSGANVLTF. CDR3 coding DNA: TGTGCCAGCAGTTACAGATCGGTCTCTGGGGCCAACGTCCTGACTTTC.

CDR3 sequence (DNA): TGTGCCATCAGAGAACAGGGGGATTATAATTCACCCCTCCACTTT. Amino acid sequence: CAIREQGDYNSPLHF. This rearrangement joins TRBV10-3 to TRBJ1-6; 8 nucleotides match TRBD1. CDR1 ENHRY and CDR2 SYGVKD come from the germline V gene. The junction had 5 bases not matched to a gene; V was cut back by 6 bases and J by 4 bases. This CDR3 has 15 amino acids.

This chain uses TRBV25-1 with TRBJ2-1, with TRBD2 identical over 8 bases. J gave up 8 bases and V 6 bases, and 12 bases lay outside the gene matches. CDR3 size: 15 residues. Per germline, CDR1 MGHDK and CDR2 SYGVNS. This CDR3 is CASRPGTRRGHEQFF. Written as DNA, the CDR3 is TGTGCCAGCAGACCCGGGACTAGGCGGGGTCATGAGCAGTTCTTC. The full variable domain, completed using reference TRBV25-1 and TRBJ2-1, is EADIYQTPRYLVIGTGKKITLECSQTMGHDKMYWYQQDPGMELHLIHYSYGVNSTEKGDLSSESTVSRIRTEHFPLTLESARPSHTSQYLCASRPGTRRGHEQFFGPGTRLTVL.

V gene TRBV3-1 (or the pseudogene TRBV3-2) combines with J gene TRBJ1-2; the D gene is possibly TRBD1 (5 bases). This CDR3 is built from 13 residues. V gave up 6 bases and J gave up 7 bases, with 15 bases separating them. Per germline, CDR1 LGHDT and CDR2 YNNKEL (reference sequence). CDR3 nucleotide sequence: TGTGCCAGCAGGCCTCAGGGTTTGTTTGGCTACACCTTC. Its translation is CASRPQGLFGYTF.

A note on this clone: Other DNA sequences in this specimen translate into the identical CDR3. The V and J genes are TRBV19 and TRBJ2-7, with 9 bases identical to TRBD1. CDR3 length: 13 residues. Germline loops: CDR1 LNHDA, CDR2 SQIVND (reference sequence). V was clipped by 8 bases and J by 4 bases; unmatched bases: 6. The CDR3 nucleotides read TGTGCCAGTTCCGGGACAGGGACTTACGAGCAGTACTTC. It specifies CASSGTGTYEQYF. The full variable domain, rest sourced from reference TRBV19 and TRBJ2-7, is DGGITQSPKYLFRKEGQNVTLSCEQNLNHDAMYWYRQDPGQGLRLIYYSQIVNDFQKGDIAEGYSVSREKKESFPLTVTSAQKNPTAFYLCASSGTGTYEQYFGPGTRLTVT.

The chain joins TRBV6-2 or TRBV6-3 to TRBJ1-5; 10 bases are a match to TRBD1. The CDR3 is 16 amino acids. CDR1 and CDR2 from the germline V gene are MNHEY and SVGEGT. The junction had 5 bases not matched to a gene; V was cut back by 6 bases and J by 0 bases. The CDR3 sequence is CASSRQGAVSNQPQHF. The CDR3 region has the DNA TGTGCCAGCAGCCGACAGGGGGCGGTTAGCAATCAGCCCCAGCATTTT.

The chain carries TRBV3-1 (or the pseudogene TRBV3-2) and TRBJ2-7, with 16 bases matching TRBD2. Trimming took 3 bases from V and 8 from J; bases not matched to a gene: 4. From germline, CDR1 is LGHDT and CDR2 YNNKEL (reference sequence). The CDR3 runs to 15 residues. CDR3 DNA sequence: TGTGCCAGCAGCCATGGGACTAGCGGGAGGGTGCAGCAGTACTTC. Translation: CASSHGTSGRVQQYF.

The chain uses TRBV19 and TRBJ2-2; 8 bases align to TRBD1. The V gene's germline CDR1 is LNHDA and CDR2 SQIVND (reference sequence). The CDR3 contains 16 residues. V was pared by 5 bases and J by 6 bases, with 11 bases of the junction left unmatched. DNA of the CDR3: TGTGCCAGTAGTCTCCCGACAGGGGCAAAACCCGGGGAGCTGTTTTTT. This encodes CASSLPTGAKPGELFF.

The V and J genes are TRBV28 and TRBJ2-7; 7 bases agree with TRBD2. The CDR3 is made up of 15 amino acids. CDR1 is MDHEN, CDR2 SYDVKM, per germline. V shed 3 bases and J 3 bases; nucleotides not matched to a gene: 8. CDR3 amino acids: CASSFQGTTSYEQYF. In DNA, the CDR3 is TGTGCCAGCAGTTTCCAAGGGACTACGAGCTACGAGCAGTACTTC.

The sample holds one count of this clone. The genes are TRBV7-6 and TRBJ2-7; 9 bases align to TRBD1. The CDR3 has 15 amino acids. Germline V CDR1 and CDR2: SGHVS, FNYEAQ. Losses at the gene ends were 0 bases for V and 6 bases for J; bases not matched to a gene: 6. The CDR3 spells CASSLAGTGTGEQYF. CDR3 in DNA: TGTGCCAGCAGCTTAGCAGGGACAGGGACAGGCGAGCAGTACTTC.